These 8 T cell receptor beta chains originate from one sample sequenced in a study of blood T cell repertoires in COVID-19. Produced via immunoSEQ multiplex PCR; TCRdb's table is partial and in-frame only. The top ten hold roughly 2% of the sample, which has 30,000 to 40,000 clones, 80% to 95% seen once. Sequencing was carried out using peripheral blood. Source of these receptors: a man aged 45-65 years with active COVID-19.

The genes are TRBV5-4 and TRBJ2-5, with 9 bases that match TRBD2. This CDR3 is 16 amino acids long. Germline trimming cut 3 bases from V and 1 base from J; bases unmatched to any gene: 7. Per the germline V gene, CDR1 is SGHNT and CDR2 is YYREEE (reference sequence). In DNA, the CDR3 is TGTGCCAGCAGCTCCCAGCGGGGGGACCGCCAAGAGACCCAGTACTTC. This encodes CASSSQRGDRQETQYF.

This clone was counted a few times. The chain combines TRBV21-1 with TRBJ1-1; TRBD1, the table's D call, lacks a check against the DNA. TRBV21-1 is flagged as a pseudogene. This CDR3 region has 16 residues. Here the CDR3 reads CASSPPRRDRNTEAFF. The CDR3 DNA reads TGTGCCAGCAGCCCCCCACGGAGGGACAGGAACACTGAAGCTTTCTTT.

The V and J genes are TRBV21-1 and TRBJ2-1; TRBD1, the D gene given by the table, was not confirmed from the DNA. TRBV21-1 is annotated as a pseudogene. The CDR3 runs 19 residues. The CDR3: CASSKAEGTAYRAGNEQFF. The CDR3 DNA is TGTGCCAGCAGCAAAGCTGAGGGGACAGCCTATAGGGCTGGCAATGAGCAGTTCTTC.

The rearrangement uses TRBV21-1 and TRBJ1-5; TRBD1, as called in the table, went unchecked against the DNA. TRBV21-1 constitutes a pseudogene. The CDR3 spans 17 residues. CDR3 nucleotides: TGTGCCAACCGGGACAGGGAAGCCCCAGGAAGCAATCAGCCCCAGCATTTT. Its protein is CANRDREAPGSNQPQHF.

This chain links TRBV19 with TRBJ2-5; 8 bases are a match to TRBD1. The CDR3 extends over 14 amino acids. J lost 5 bases, V lost 4 bases, and 6 bases had no gene match. Germline CDR1 LNHDA, CDR2 SQIVND (reference sequence). DNA of the CDR3: TGTGCCAGTAGTACGACAGGGGCCCTGGAGACCCAGTACTTC. It translates to CASSTTGALETQYF.

V usage is TRBV2 and J usage is TRBJ1-5; the D is unclear. The germline gives CDR1 SNHLY, CDR2 FYNNEI. V lost 2 bases and J 4 bases, leaving 12 bases between the germline ends. The CDR3 has 15 amino acids. The CDR3 sequence: CASSERNGENQPQHF. CDR3 coding DNA: TGTGCCAGCAGTGAACGAAACGGGGAGAATCAGCCCCAGCATTTT.

The rearrangement uses TRBV19 and TRBJ1-6; D uncertain. V dropped 0 bases and J dropped 0 bases, with 9 bases sitting between them. The CDR3 totals 17 residues. Germline loops: CDR1 LNHDA, CDR2 SQIVND (reference sequence). CDR3 in amino acids: CASSIDVGSSYNSPLHF. DNA of the CDR3: TGTGCCAGTAGTATAGATGTCGGGAGCTCCTATAATTCACCCCTCCACTTT.

This chain joins TRBV5-5 and TRBJ2-7, with 10 positions matching TRBD1. Trimming took 2 bases from V and 5 from J; bases not matched to a gene: 7. This CDR3 comprises 15 residues. Germline loops: CDR1 SGHKS, CDR2 YYEKEE (reference sequence). The CDR3 protein is CASSFRTGGIDEQYF. The CDR3 bases are TGTGCCAGCAGCTTCCGGACAGGGGGGATCGACGAGCAGTACTTC.